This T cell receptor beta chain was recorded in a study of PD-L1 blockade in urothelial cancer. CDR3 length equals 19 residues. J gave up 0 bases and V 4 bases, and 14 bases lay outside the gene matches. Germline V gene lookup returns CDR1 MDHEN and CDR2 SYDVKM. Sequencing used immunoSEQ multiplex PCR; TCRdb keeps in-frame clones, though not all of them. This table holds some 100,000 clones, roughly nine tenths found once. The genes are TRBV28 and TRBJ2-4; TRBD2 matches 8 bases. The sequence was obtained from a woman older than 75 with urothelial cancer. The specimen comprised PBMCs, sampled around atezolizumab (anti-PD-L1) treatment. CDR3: CASSSLGVAGNLAKNIQYF. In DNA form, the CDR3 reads TGTGCCAGCAGTTCCTTGGGGGTAGCGGGGAACCTAGCCAAAAACATTCAGTACTTC.